Following are 20 T cell receptor beta chains from one sample sequenced in a study of cytomegalovirus exposure and HLA in healthy donors. Vbeta (60) and Jbeta (13) primers were used in the PCR. Only in-frame clones appear in the TCRdb table, and some are missing; sequencing was by immunoSEQ multiplex PCR. The sample lists approximately 150,000 clones; about 79% were seen once. The sequenced sample was PBMCs. The receptor set was obtained from a woman younger than 45 in good health and CMV-seronegative.

V is TRBV11-2 and J is TRBJ2-1; D perhaps matches TRBD1 (5 bases). The CDR3 has 13 amino acids. The V end lost 1 base, the J end lost 7 bases, and 8 bases lay between the germline ends. Germline CDR1 and CDR2: SGHAT and FQNNGV. The CDR3 nucleotides read TGTGCCAGCAGCTTAGCAGGGTGGAATGAGCAGTTCTTC. As protein: CASSLAGWNEQFF.

This clone was recorded once. The chain joins TRBV12-5 to TRBJ2-7, with 9 bases aligning to TRBD1. Germline trimming cut 1 base from V and 2 bases from J; bases unmatched to any gene: 0. This CDR3 has 14 amino acids. CDR1 is LGHNT, CDR2 FRNRAP, per germline. The CDR3 loop reads CASGLGTGAYEQYF. DNA for the CDR3: TGTGCTAGTGGTTTGGGGACAGGGGCCTACGAGCAGTACTTC. Drawing the rest from reference TRBV12-5 and TRBJ2-7, the complete variable domain is DARVTQTPRHKVTEMGQEVTMRCQPILGHNTVFWYRQTMMQGLELLAYFRNRAPLDDSGMPKDRFSAEMPDATLATLKIQPSEPRDSAVYFCASGLGTGAYEQYFGPGTRLTVT.

The J gene is TRBJ2-3, the V gene TRBV6-1, with TRBD2 matching over 7 bases. CDR1 is MNHNS, CDR2 SASEGT, per germline. This CDR3 is 18 amino acids long. The J segment lost 1 base and the V segment lost 1 base, leaving 11 bases of the junction unmatched. CDR3 protein: CASSEVAGIAVGTDTQYF. The DNA for the CDR3 is TGTGCCAGCAGTGAAGTAGCGGGCATCGCCGTTGGCACAGATACGCAGTATTTT.

This chain links TRBV7-9 with TRBJ2-7; D is ambiguous. CDR3 length: 14 residues. CDR1 is SEHNR and CDR2 is FQNEAQ in the germline V gene (reference sequence). V was shortened by 1 base and J by 3 bases, with 10 bases between the two germline ends. The CDR3 DNA reads TGTGCCAGCAGCTTAGGACTCAAAGACTACGAGCAGTACTTC. Translating it yields CASSLGLKDYEQYF.

V and J are TRBV27 and TRBJ2-7; 8 nucleotides match TRBD1. V shed 5 bases, J shed 12 bases, and the junction held 12 bases outside the gene matches. The CDR3 has 13 residues. Germline CDR1 and CDR2: MNHEY and SMNVEV (reference sequence). The CDR3 DNA sequence: TGTGCCAGCAGTCCTCGGACAGGGACCGAACGGTACTTC. Protein product: CASSPRTGTERYF.

The rearrangement joins TRBV5-5 to TRBJ2-2; 8 positions match TRBD1. Germline CDR1 is SGHKS and CDR2 is YYEKEE (reference sequence). The trim removed 0 bases at V and 6 bases at J, leaving 7 bases unmatched. The CDR3 is made up of 16 amino acids. The CDR3 nucleotides read TGTGCCAGCAGCTTGGTTCAGGGGGCCCCCGCCGGGGAGCTGTTTTTT. Amino acid sequence: CASSLVQGAPAGELFF.

V gene TRBV27 combines with J gene TRBJ1-2, with D perhaps TRBD1 (5 bases). CDR3 length equals 14 residues. Trimming cost V 5 bases and J 4 bases, with 14 bases left between them. Germline lookup yields CDR1 MNHEY and CDR2 SMNVEV (reference sequence). The CDR3 nucleotides are TGTGCCAGCAGTCCCATGACAGTGGCCTATGGCTACACCTTC. It is translated as CASSPMTVAYGYTF.

The table lists this clone with a few counts. J is TRBJ1-2 and V is TRBV6-5; tentative D call: TRBD1 (5 bases). The CDR3 runs to 14 residues. Trimming left V 9 bases short and J 1 base short, with 15 bases between. The germline V gene encodes CDR1 MNHEY and CDR2 SVGAGI. In DNA, the CDR3 is TGTGCCAGTTTCGACCAGGGCTTTAACTATGGCTACACCTTC. The encoded protein is CASFDQGFNYGYTF.

V and J are TRBV27 and TRBJ1-2; weak D call: TRBD1 (6 bases). The CDR3 spans 14 residues. The germline V gene has CDR1 MNHEY and CDR2 SMNVEV (reference sequence). Trimming pared 6 bases from V and 5 bases from J, leaving 16 bases between. The CDR3 protein is CASRSQGTRYGYTF. The CDR3 DNA reads as TGTGCCAGCAGGTCACAGGGCACGAGGTATGGCTACACCTTC.

As for this clone: Other DNA sequences within the sample encode an identical CDR3. This rearrangement joins TRBV6-5 to TRBJ1-1; D call uncertain. The CDR3 totals 13 residues. Germline V gene lookup returns CDR1 MNHEY and CDR2 SVGAGI. Deletions cut 2 bases from V and 1 base from J, with 5 bases between. Here the CDR3 reads CASSYGQNTEAFF. CDR3 bases: TGTGCCAGCAGTTACGGGCAGAACACTGAAGCTTTCTTT.

This clone was seen more than once but under ten times. This chain connects TRBV25-1 to TRBJ1-2; the match to TRBD1 covers 9 bases. The CDR3 extends over 13 amino acids. The V segment lost 4 bases and the J segment 8 bases; nucleotides outside the gene matches: 5. Germline V lookup: CDR1 MGHDK, CDR2 SYGVNS. CDR3 amino acids: CASSGGQGMGYTF. CDR3 nucleotide sequence: TGTGCCAGCAGTGGGGGACAGGGAATGGGCTACACCTTC.

The rearrangement links TRBV12-5 to TRBJ2-3, with TRBD2 matching over 8 bases. Germline V CDR1 and CDR2: LGHNT, FRNRAP. CDR3 length equals 15 residues. J gave up 4 bases and V 3 bases, and 6 bases lay outside the gene matches. This CDR3 is CASGFFSGVSDTQYF. CDR3 in DNA: TGTGCTAGTGGTTTCTTTAGCGGGGTTTCAGATACGCAGTATTTT.

V gene TRBV27 combines with J gene TRBJ1-1; D perhaps matches TRBD1 (6 bases). Germline V gene data show CDR1 as MNHEY and CDR2 as SMNVEV (reference sequence). The V and J ends lost 5 bases and 4 bases respectively, with 11 bases between them. The CDR3 length is 13 residues. In DNA form, the CDR3 reads TGTGCCAGCAGTCCCGGACAGAGCACTGAAGCTTTCTTT. Residues: CASSPGQSTEAFF.

The gene calls are TRBV18 and TRBJ1-5; TRBD1 might be the D (6 bases). This CDR3 contains 15 residues. CDR1 is KGHSH, CDR2 LQKENI, per germline. Between the trimmed V and J ends, which lost 1 base and 2 bases, there was a span of 9 bases. CDR3 sequence: CASSPQGVGNQPQHF. DNA of the CDR3: TGTGCCAGCTCACCACAGGGGGTAGGCAATCAGCCCCAGCATTTT.

The J gene is TRBJ2-6, the V gene TRBV5-1; 7 bases match TRBD1. This CDR3 has 18 amino acids. With V trimmed by 0 bases and J by 0 bases, 6 bases remained unmatched. Per the germline V gene, CDR1 is SGHRS and CDR2 is YFSETQ. CDR3 nucleotides: TGCGCCAGCAGCTTGGAGGGGACAGCACTCTCTGGGGCCAACGTCCTGACTTTC. Encoded protein: CASSLEGTALSGANVLTF.

The chain recombines TRBV5-6 with TRBJ1-1; D call uncertain. The CDR3 totals 13 residues. Per the germline V gene, CDR1 is SGHDT and CDR2 is YYEEEE. V lost 4 bases, J lost 0 bases, and 7 bases lay in between. CDR3 sequence reads: CASSDGMNTEAFF. The CDR3 DNA is TGTGCCAGCAGCGACGGGATGAACACTGAAGCTTTCTTT. The full variable domain, completed using reference TRBV5-6 and TRBJ1-1, is DAGVTQSPTHLIKTRGQQVTLRCSPKSGHDTVSWYQQALGQGPQFIFQYYEEEERQRGNFPDRFSGHQFPNYSSELNVNALLLGDSALYLCASSDGMNTEAFFGQGTRLTVV.

Of note for this clone: Given the absence of the conserved phenylalanine or tryptophan at the CDR3 end, a read error is likely. Because the CDR3's place on the DNA is in doubt, the DNA is left out and the CDR3 is given as listed by TCRdb. This chain joins TRBV6-5 and TRBJ1-1; the table assigns TRBD1, which was not confirmed against the DNA. The CDR3 region is 10 residues in length, termini included. Germline values: CDR1 MNHEY, CDR2 SVGAGI. The CDR3 region is CASSYSRQGR.

The chain combines TRBV5-1 with TRBJ2-5; maybe TRBD1 (6 bases). This CDR3 has 14 amino acids. Trimming took 4 bases from V and 5 from J, leaving 15 bases between them. From germline, CDR1 is SGHRS and CDR2 YFSETQ. The CDR3 sequence is CASSQSTGRETQYF. The CDR3 DNA follows: TGCGCCAGCAGCCAATCAACAGGGCGGGAGACCCAGTACTTC.

This clone was recorded once. One junction end disagrees with the germline gene, perhaps due to a read error. This chain links TRBV7-9 with TRBJ2-3, with D unresolved. The CDR3 runs 12 residues. Germline lookup yields CDR1 SEHNR and CDR2 FQNEAQ (reference sequence). The CDR3 bases are TGTTCCAGCAGCCACCGGACAGATACGCAGTATTTT. Translation gives CSSSHRTDTQYF.

V usage is TRBV6-1 and J usage is TRBJ2-1; 7 bases are shared with TRBD1. The V gene end was trimmed by 1 base and the J gene end by 7 bases; junction bases not matched to a gene: 10. This CDR3 region has 16 residues. From germline, CDR1 is MNHNS and CDR2 SASEGT. The CDR3 spells CASSEGWGQPTNEQFF. The CDR3 region has the DNA TGTGCCAGCAGTGAAGGATGGGGACAGCCGACGAATGAGCAGTTCTTC.